These 27 T cell receptor beta chains were all obtained from the same sample, sequenced in a study of blood T cell repertoires in COVID-19. Method: immunoSEQ multiplex PCR; TCRdb's copy keeps in-frame clones and lacks some. The data contain roughly 100,000 clones, around 90% of them singletons. The sample comprised peripheral blood. These receptors all come from an elderly woman in a cohort sampled during active COVID-19.

The gene calls are TRBV27 and TRBJ2-7, with TRBD1 identical over 7 bases. The CDR3 is 13 residues long. Germline-derived CDR1 and CDR2 are MNHEY and SMNVEV (reference sequence). Trimming took 7 bases from V and 7 from J; bases not matched to a gene: 10. The CDR3 nucleotides are TGTGCCAGCACGCGAGGGGGCTGGGAGGAGCAGTACTTC. Protein product: CASTRGGWEEQYF.

This clone was seen just once. The genes are TRBV10-3 and TRBJ2-3, with 11 nucleotides matching TRBD1. V dropped 6 bases and J dropped 6; count of bases not matched to a gene: 8. The CDR3 has 15 amino acids. Looked up from germline, CDR1 is ENHRY and CDR2 is SYGVKD. The CDR3 protein is CAIRIGTGGSDTQYF. CDR3 in DNA: TGTGCCATCAGGATAGGGACAGGGGGGTCGGATACGCAGTATTTT.

The DNA of the CDR3 is TGTGCCAGCAGCCGGGACAGTGATCAGCCCCAGCATTTT. Its translation: CASSRDSDQPQHF. The V gene is TRBV12-3 or TRBV12-4, the J gene TRBJ1-5; 7 bases match TRBD1. The CDR3 consists of 13 residues. The junction had 4 bases not matched to a gene; V was cut back by 6 bases and J by 5 bases.

This clone was observed once. This sequence joins TRBV28 and TRBJ1-2; D ambiguous. The germline V and J ends were trimmed by 1 base and 8 bases, with 11 bases remaining between them. Germline assignment: CDR1 MDHEN and CDR2 SYDVKM. This CDR3 is built from 13 residues. Here the CDR3 DNA reads TGTGCCAGCAGTTTATATCCAGGAGGCGGCTACACCTTC. Translated: CASSLYPGGGYTF.

This chain joins TRBV18 and TRBJ1-2; no firm D call. Germline values: CDR1 KGHSH, CDR2 LQKENI. Trimming removed 0 bases from V and 7 bases from J, with 9 bases in between. The CDR3 covers 13 residues. The CDR3 sequence: CASSPPDGSGYTF. As DNA, the CDR3 is TGTGCCAGCTCACCACCTGACGGGTCTGGCTACACCTTC.

V gene TRBV7-3 combines with J gene TRBJ2-1, with 15 bases aligning to TRBD2. The CDR3 totals 17 residues. With V trimmed by 4 bases and J by 2 bases, 3 bases remained unmatched. Germline lookup yields CDR1 SGHTA and CDR2 FQGTGA. The CDR3 sequence is CASSSRTSGGAYNEQFF. The CDR3, as DNA: TGTGCCAGCAGCTCCCGGACTAGCGGGGGGGCCTACAATGAGCAGTTCTTC.

This chain joins TRBV7-9 and TRBJ1-1; D is unclear. Germline-derived CDR1 and CDR2 are SEHNR and FQNEAQ (reference sequence). This CDR3 has 14 residues. Trimming left V 0 bases short and J 1 base short, with 6 bases between. For the CDR3, the DNA is TGTGCCAGCAGCTTAGCGCTAGGGAACACTGAAGCTTTCTTT. Protein sequence: CASSLALGNTEAFF. The variable domain in full, with the rest retrieved from reference TRBV7-9 and TRBJ1-1, is DTGVSQNPRHKITKRGQNVTFRCDPISEHNRLYWYRQTLGQGPEFLTYFQNEAQLEKSRLLSDRFSAERPKGSFSTLEIQRTEQGDSAMYLCASSLALGNTEAFFGQGTRLTVV.

The J gene is TRBJ1-2, the V gene TRBV30; D perhaps matches TRBD1 (5 bases). Germline loops: CDR1 GTSNPN, CDR2 SVGIG (reference sequence). V shed 2 bases and J shed 7 bases, with 8 bases lying between them. This CDR3 is built from 11 residues. CDR3 nucleotide sequence: TGTGCCTGGAGTCGACAGTCTGGCTACACCTTC. Its translation is CAWSRQSGYTF.

This chain joins TRBV4-1 and TRBJ2-1; perhaps TRBD2 as D (6 bases). V was clipped by 4 bases and J by 6 bases, with 16 bases between them. Germline V CDR1 and CDR2: MGHRA, YSYEKL. This CDR3 contains 15 residues. CDR3 residues: CASSRPGTGFNEQFF. The CDR3 DNA is TGCGCCAGCAGCCGTCCCGGGACTGGGTTCAATGAGCAGTTCTTC.

The chain recombines TRBV4-2 with TRBJ1-1; the D gene is possibly TRBD1 (6 bases). Germline V gene sequence: CDR1 LGHNA, CDR2 YNFKEQ. CDR3 length: 17 amino acids. Trimming removed 2 bases at V and 1 base at J, with 17 bases between. For the CDR3, the DNA is TGTGCCAGCAGCCAATATTATCTCCAGGGGACGAACACTGAAGCTTTCTTT. Translation: CASSQYYLQGTNTEAFF.

This clone has only one observation. The chain is built from TRBV29-1 and TRBJ1-1; TRBD1 aligns across 7 bases. CDR3 length: 13 residues. V lost 7 bases to trimming and J lost 7 bases; unmatched junction nucleotides: 12. Germline V gene sequence: CDR1 SQVTM, CDR2 ANQGSEA. CDR3 in amino acids: CSGRPEGQNEAFF. Written as DNA, the CDR3 is TGCAGCGGCCGCCCTGAGGGACAGAATGAAGCTTTCTTT.

In nucleotides, the CDR3 is TGTGCCAGCTCGCCGCAGGGGAGTGGCACTGAAGCTTTCTTT. Its translation is CASSPQGSGTEAFF. The genes are TRBV18 and TRBJ1-1, with D perhaps TRBD1 (6 bases). The CDR3 loop spans 14 amino acids. Trimming took off 6 bases at V and 4 bases at J, with 15 bases between the two ends. Germline V gives CDR1 KGHSH, CDR2 LQKENI.

The CDR3 DNA follows: TGTGCCAGCACCTTAGAGGTCCTGACTTACAATGAGCAGTTCTTC. This encodes CASTLEVLTYNEQFF. The chain carries TRBV6-5 and TRBJ2-1; no firm D call. The V gene's germline CDR1 is MNHEY and CDR2 SVGAGI. The CDR3 consists of 15 residues. V lost 7 bases and J lost 4, with 17 bases in between.

This chain connects TRBV6-2 or TRBV6-3 to TRBJ1-2, with D possibly matching TRBD1 (6 bases). The V gene lost 5 bases and the J gene lost 3 bases, with 10 bases spanning the gap. In germline, CDR1 is MNHEY, CDR2 SVGEGT. The CDR3 covers 13 residues. The CDR3 loop is CASSRGGDYGYTF. CDR3 DNA sequence: TGTGCCAGCAGTCGAGGGGGGGACTATGGCTACACCTTC.

CDR3 nucleotide sequence: TGTGCCAGCTCACTTAACACAGCCAGGGAAGCTTTCTTT. Protein: CASSLNTAREAFF. The chain joins TRBV18 to TRBJ1-1, with unresolved D. The CDR3 spans 13 residues. The germline V gene has CDR1 KGHSH and CDR2 LQKENI. V gave up 4 bases and J gave up 8 bases, with 14 bases separating them.

V is TRBV29-1 and J is TRBJ2-5; 7 bases line up with TRBD1. The CDR3 runs 13 residues. The germline gives CDR1 SQVTM, CDR2 ANQGSEA. With V trimmed by 8 bases and J by 3 bases, 9 bases remained unmatched. The CDR3 region has the DNA TGCAGCCTGGAAGGACAGGCAAAAGAGACCCAGTACTTC. This sequence encodes CSLEGQAKETQYF. Based on the CDR3 plus reference TRBV29-1 and TRBJ2-5, the full variable domain is SAVISQKPSRDICQRGTSLTIQCQVDSQVTMMFWYRQQPGQSLTLIATANQGSEATYESGFVIDKFPISRPNLTFSTLTVSNMSPEDSSIYLCSLEGQAKETQYFGPGTRLLVL.

The rearrangement uses TRBV7-9 and TRBJ1-1; D is perhaps TRBD1 (5 bases). The germline CDR1 and CDR2 sequences are SEHNR and FQNEAQ (reference sequence). The CDR3 contains 14 residues. Trimming cost V 7 bases and J 4 bases, with 16 bases left between them. The CDR3 region has the DNA TGTGCCAGCACCCCCGGGGGGGGTTTCACTGAAGCTTTCTTT. Its translation: CASTPGGGFTEAFF.

The chain uses TRBV5-1 and TRBJ2-1, with a weak D call TRBD1 (6 bases). This CDR3 is 15 amino acids long. Trimming stripped 3 bases from V and 0 bases from J, with 10 bases between. Germline V CDR1 and CDR2: SGHRS, YFSETQ. CDR3 sequence reads: CASSSDSASYNEQFF. Written as DNA, the CDR3 is TGCGCCAGCAGCTCGGACAGTGCCTCCTACAATGAGCAGTTCTTC.

V and J are TRBV6-5 and TRBJ1-6; D is undetermined. Deletions cut 4 bases from V and 7 bases from J, with 17 bases between. CDR1 is MNHEY and CDR2 is SVGAGI in the germline V gene. This CDR3 spans 16 amino acids. In DNA, the CDR3 is TGTGCCAGCAGTTCGAGGATTACCTCCGGGAATTCACCCCTCCACTTT. Encoded protein: CASSSRITSGNSPLHF.

The chain uses TRBV5-1 and TRBJ2-1; tentatively, D is TRBD1 (6 bases). V shed 0 bases and J shed 12 bases, with 16 bases lying between them. CDR3 length: 14 residues. Germline lookup yields CDR1 SGHRS and CDR2 YFSETQ. The CDR3 loop reads CASSLVGGERGQFF. CDR3 coding DNA: TGCGCCAGCAGCTTGGTTGGGGGCGAACGGGGGCAGTTCTTC.

V gene TRBV2 combines with J gene TRBJ2-5, with 7 bases lining up with TRBD1. CDR3 length: 16 amino acids. Trimming cost V 4 bases and J 1 base; bases outside gene matches: 9. Germline V gene sequence: CDR1 SNHLY, CDR2 FYNNEI. CDR3 sequence (DNA): TGTGCCAGCAGTGTCTACCCCCGGGACAGCCAAGAGACCCAGTACTTC. Translation: CASSVYPRDSQETQYF.

This clone is medium-sized. The chain uses TRBV28 and TRBJ1-5; 9 bases are a match to TRBD1. The CDR3 has 17 amino acids. V dropped 6 bases and J dropped 6; count of bases not matched to a gene: 15. Germline V gene lookup returns CDR1 MDHEN and CDR2 SYDVKM. In DNA form, the CDR3 reads TGTGCCAGCAGCTTCCCACGAACAGGGGGCCCGGCTCAGCCCCAGCATTTT. Translating gives CASSFPRTGGPAQPQHF.

The rearrangement links TRBV5-1 to TRBJ2-7, with 9 bases aligning to TRBD2. This CDR3 spans 15 amino acids. The V segment lost 1 base and the J segment 7 bases; nucleotides outside the gene matches: 9. Looked up from germline, CDR1 is SGHRS and CDR2 is YFSETQ. CDR3 sequence: CASSLPRGGANEQYF. The CDR3 DNA is TGCGCCAGCAGCTTGCCGCGCGGGGGGGCCAATGAGCAGTACTTC.

CDR3 amino acids: CASSFGQDLRYTF. In nucleotides, the CDR3 is TGCGCCAGCAGCTTTGGACAGGACTTACGCTACACCTTC. The chain has TRBV5-1 and TRBJ1-2, with 7 bases lining up with TRBD1. The length of the CDR3 is 13 residues. CDR1 is SGHRS and CDR2 is YFSETQ in the germline V gene. The V and J ends lost 2 bases and 9 bases, in that order; junction bases with no gene match: 7.

Note on this clone: The sample holds other DNA sequences that translate to the same CDR3. This rearrangement joins TRBV20-1 to TRBJ2-1; D gene unclear. The V gene lost 1 base and the J gene lost 10 bases, with 8 bases spanning the gap. The CDR3 is made up of 11 amino acids. The germline V gene has CDR1 DFQATT and CDR2 SNEGSKA (reference sequence). CDR3 nucleotide sequence: TGCAGTGCTAGAGCCGCCGGGGAGCAGTTCTTC. Protein product: CSARAAGEQFF.

V and J are TRBV18 and TRBJ2-3, with 11 positions matching TRBD2. Germline CDR1 KGHSH, CDR2 LQKENI. Trimming took 1 base from V and 5 from J; bases not matched to a gene: 8. The CDR3 extends over 17 amino acids. The CDR3 here is CASSPLTTSGGRDTQYF. CDR3 coding DNA: TGTGCCAGCTCACCACTGACTACTAGCGGGGGAAGAGATACGCAGTATTTT.

The rearrangement uses TRBV7-2 and TRBJ2-3, with D perhaps matching TRBD2 (5 bases). Germline lookup yields CDR1 SGHTA and CDR2 FQGNSA. Trimming pared 4 bases from V and 2 bases from J, leaving 13 bases between. This CDR3 region has 15 residues. This chain's CDR3 is CASSSRPGYTDTQYF. The CDR3 DNA reads as TGTGCCAGCAGCTCCAGACCGGGATACACAGATACGCAGTATTTT.